Sequencing of this TCR beta chain was carried out in a study of identical twins. Broader study findings: It was cross-sectional statistical analysis, not following the same donors, that the conclusions relied on. Models, which agreed with sharing between unrelated individuals, nonetheless underestimated the out-of-frame TCR alpha sharing seen in monozygotic twins.

This clonotype was counted ten times or more. The antigen remains undetermined. TCRdb recomputed calls from the 5' RACE reads with MiXCR, one row per CDR3 protein. The sample has roughly 250,000 distinct CDR3 sequences, more than 13% seen once. This clonotype was obtained from a woman between 18 and 29 years old in good health. Sequencing was performed on memory (CD45RO+) T cells sorted from blood.

The CDR3 sequence is CASSLGTSSYNEQFF. The DNA for the CDR3 is TGTGCCAGCAGTCTAGGGACTAGCTCCTACAATGAGCAGTTCTTC. The chain has TRBV12-3 or TRBV12-4 and TRBJ2-1; 8 bases match TRBD2. With 5 bases clipped from V and 0 bases from J, the junction kept 3 bases outside the gene matches. The CDR3 is 15 residues long.